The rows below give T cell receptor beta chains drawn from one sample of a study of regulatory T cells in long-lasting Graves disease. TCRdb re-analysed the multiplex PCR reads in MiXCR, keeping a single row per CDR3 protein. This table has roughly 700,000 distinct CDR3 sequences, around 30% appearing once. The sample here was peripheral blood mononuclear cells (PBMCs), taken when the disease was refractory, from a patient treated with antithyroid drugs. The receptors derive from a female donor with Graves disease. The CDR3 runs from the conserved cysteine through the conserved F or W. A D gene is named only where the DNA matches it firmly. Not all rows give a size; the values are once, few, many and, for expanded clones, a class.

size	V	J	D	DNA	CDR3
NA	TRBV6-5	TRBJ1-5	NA	TGTGCCAGCAGTTACGGGGTTGTAGGGGCCCATCAGCCCCAGCATTTT	CASSYGVVGAHQPQHF
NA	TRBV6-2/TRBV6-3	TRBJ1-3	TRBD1	TGTGCCACCCGGACAGGCTCTGGAAACACCATATATTTT	CATRTGSGNTIYF
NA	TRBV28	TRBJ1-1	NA	TGTGCCAGCAGCTTATCGGTGTTCACTGAAGCTTTCTTT	CASSLSVFTEAFF
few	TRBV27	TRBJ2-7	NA	TGTGCCAGCAGTTCTAAGGACGGCTACTACGAGCAGTACTTC	CASSSKDGYYEQYF
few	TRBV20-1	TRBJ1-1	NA	TGCAGTGCTAGAGCAACCGGGGCCATGAACACTGAAGCTTTCTTT	CSARATGAMNTEAFF
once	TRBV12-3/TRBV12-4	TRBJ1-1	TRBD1	TGTGCCAGCAGTATCTACAGGGGACTGAACACTGAAGCTTTCTTT	CASSIYRGLNTEAFF
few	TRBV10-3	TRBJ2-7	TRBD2	TGTGCCATCATGGGAGGGCCGTCCGGGGATCCCTACGAGCAGTACTTC	CAIMGGPSGDPYEQYF
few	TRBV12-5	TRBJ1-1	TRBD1	TGTGCTAGTGGTTGGACACAGGGGACTGAAGCTTTCTTT	CASGWTQGTEAFF
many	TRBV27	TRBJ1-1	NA	TGTGCCAGCAGTCCGTACAGGGATCGGGCTGAAGCTTTCTTT	CASSPYRDRAEAFF
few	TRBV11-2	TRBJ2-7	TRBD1	TGTGCCAGCAGCTTAGTAGGACAGGCTACCTACGAGCAGTACTTC	CASSLVGQATYEQYF
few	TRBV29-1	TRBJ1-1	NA	TGCAGCGCTCGGCCGGGGGCTGAAGCTTTCTTT	CSARPGAEAFF
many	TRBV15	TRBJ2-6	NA	TGTGCCACCAGCAGAGATCCGCAGGGGAGAACTGGGGCCAACGTCCTGACTTTC	CATSRDPQGRTGANVLTF
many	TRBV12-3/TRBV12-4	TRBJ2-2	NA	TGTGCCAGCAGCTTAAGACGGACGAACACCGGGGAGCTGTTTTTT	CASSLRRTNTGELFF
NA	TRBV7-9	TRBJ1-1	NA	TGTGCCAGCAGCCGAGCCCAGTTGAACACTGAAGCTTTCTTT	CASSRAQLNTEAFF
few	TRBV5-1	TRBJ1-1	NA	TGCGCCAGCAGCTCCCCGGGGCTGAACACTGAAGCTTTCTTT	CASSSPGLNTEAFF
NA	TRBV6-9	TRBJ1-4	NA	TGTGCCAGCAGTTTGTTCGGCCCCGGGGCTAATGAAAAACTGTTTTTT	CASSLFGPGANEKLFF
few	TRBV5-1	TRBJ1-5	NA	TGCGCCAGCAGCTTGGGGGGGGAGCGGCCCCAGCATTTT	CASSLGGERPQHF
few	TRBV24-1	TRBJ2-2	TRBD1	TGTGCCACCAGCCCCGGGACAGGAGGGGTCAGAGCCGGGGAGCTGTTTTTT	CATSPGTGGVRAGELFF
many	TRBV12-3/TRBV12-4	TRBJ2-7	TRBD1	TGTGCCAGCAGTTTAATTCAGGGGGTACGGTACTTC	CASSLIQGVRYF
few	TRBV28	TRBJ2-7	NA	TGTGCCACCACTCCCCTACTTCCGGGGGAGCAGTACTTC	CATTPLLPGEQYF
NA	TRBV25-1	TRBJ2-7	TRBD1	TGTGCCAGCAGTGGGGACAGACCCGAGCAGTACTTC	CASSGDRPEQYF
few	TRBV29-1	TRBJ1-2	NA	TGCAGCGTTATCCGGCCGGGCTATGGCTACACCTTC	CSVIRPGYGYTF
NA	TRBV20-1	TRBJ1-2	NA	TGCAGTGCTAGAGTTGCACTAGTCTATGGCTACACCTTC	CSARVALVYGYTF
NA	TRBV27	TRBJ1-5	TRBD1	TGTGCCAGCAGTTCCTTAGCTGTGTTAGGGGGCGTTGGAGGGAATCAGCCCCAGCATTTT	CASSSLAVLGGVGGNQPQHF
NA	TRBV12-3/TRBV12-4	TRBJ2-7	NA	TGTGCCAGCAGTTTAGAAGGGGGGTTGGTCGAGCAGTACTTC	CASSLEGGLVEQYF
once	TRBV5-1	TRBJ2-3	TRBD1	TGCGCCAGCAGCTTGGAATCAGGGGGCTGGACAGATACGCAGTATTTT	CASSLESGGWTDTQYF
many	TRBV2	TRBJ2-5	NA	TGTGCCAGCAACGGAGAGACCCAGTACTTC	CASNGETQYF
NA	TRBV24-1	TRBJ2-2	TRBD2	TGTGCCAATCCGGGACTAGCTGGTTCTACCGGGGAGCTGTTTTTT	CANPGLAGSTGELFF
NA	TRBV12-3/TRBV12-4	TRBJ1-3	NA	TGTGCCAGCAGTACGGACTGGGCTGGAAACACCATATATTTT	CASSTDWAGNTIYF
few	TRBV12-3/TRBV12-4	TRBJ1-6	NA	TGTGCCAGCAGTTTAGACGGGGCCGGGATCGCACCCCTCCACTTT	CASSLDGAGIAPLHF
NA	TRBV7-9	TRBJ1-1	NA	TGTGCCAGCAGCTCGCCCGTGGGAATCCTAAACACTGAAGCTTTCTTT	CASSSPVGILNTEAFF
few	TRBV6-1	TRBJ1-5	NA	TGTGCCAGCAGTCGTGGGCAGGGGAGCAATCAGCCCCAGCATTTT	CASSRGQGSNQPQHF
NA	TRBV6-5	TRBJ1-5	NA	TGTGCCAGCAGTTACGCTGGAGAAGGGGATCAGCCCCAGCATTTT	CASSYAGEGDQPQHF
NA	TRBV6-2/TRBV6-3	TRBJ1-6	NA	TGTGCCAGCAGTTACTCCCCGGGCGGGCAGAATCCCCTCCACTTT	CASSYSPGGQNPLHF
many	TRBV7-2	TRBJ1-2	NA	TGTGCCAGCAGCAACCCGGGTCGCTATGGCTACACCTTC	CASSNPGRYGYTF
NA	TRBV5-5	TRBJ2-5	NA	TGTGCCAGCAGCTTGGAGGGATCAAGAGGGACCCAGTACTTC	CASSLEGSRGTQYF
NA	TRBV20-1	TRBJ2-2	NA	TGCAGTGCTAGGCTCTCATCGGCCGGGGAGCTGTTTTTT	CSARLSSAGELFF
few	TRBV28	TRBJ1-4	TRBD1	TGTGCCAGCAGTAGACAGGGGGCTAATGAAAAACTGTTTTTT	CASSRQGANEKLFF
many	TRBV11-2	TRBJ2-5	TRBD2	TGTGCCTCAAGGATGGCGGGAGGGCGAGAGACCCAGTACTTC	CASRMAGGRETQYF
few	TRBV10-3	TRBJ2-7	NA	TGTGCCATCAGTGAGAGGAGGAGCTCCTACGAGCAGTACTTC	CAISERRSSYEQYF
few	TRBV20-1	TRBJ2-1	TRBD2	TGCAGTGTCACACGAGGGAGGGAACACAATGAGCAGTTCTTC	CSVTRGREHNEQFF
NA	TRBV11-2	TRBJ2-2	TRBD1	TGTGCCAGCAGCTTAGACAGAATCTGGGGACAGGAACACACCGGGGAGCTGTTTTTT	CASSLDRIWGQEHTGELFF
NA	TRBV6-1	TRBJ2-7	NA	TGTGCCAGCAGTGACATCGGCTATGGGGAGCAGTACTTC	CASSDIGYGEQYF
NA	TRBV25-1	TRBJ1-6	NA	TGTGCCAGCAGTGGCTCCCGGGGCCTCCGTTCACCCCTCCACTTT	CASSGSRGLRSPLHF
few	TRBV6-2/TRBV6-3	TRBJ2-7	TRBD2	TGTGCCAGCAGTTACTCGGTAGCGGGGTCATACTCCTACGAGCAGTACTTC	CASSYSVAGSYSYEQYF
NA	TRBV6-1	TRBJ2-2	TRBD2	TGTGCCAGCGGAGAACTAGCGCTTACCGGGGAGCTGTTTTTT	CASGELALTGELFF
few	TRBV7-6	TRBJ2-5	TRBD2	TGTGCCAGCAGCCCGACTAGCGGGATCGGGGAGACCCAGTACTTC	CASSPTSGIGETQYF
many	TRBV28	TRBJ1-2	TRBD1	TGTGCCAGCAGCCCCGGGGGGACAGGGTGGGGCTACACCTTC	CASSPGGTGWGYTF
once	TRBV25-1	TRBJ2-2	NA	TGTGCCAGCAGTGATCACCAGGGGGGGATTAACACCGGGGAGCTGTTTTTT	CASSDHQGGINTGELFF
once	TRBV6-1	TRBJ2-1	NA	TGTGCCAGCGCCGTGGGCCCCGGCAATGAGCAGTTCTTC	CASAVGPGNEQFF
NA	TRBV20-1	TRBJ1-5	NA	TGCAGTGCTAGAGTACCCCTGGGCAATCAGCCCCAGCATTTT	CSARVPLGNQPQHF